Following are 21 T cell receptor beta chains from one sample sequenced in a study of identical twins. One entry per CDR3 protein, called by TCRdb with MiXCR from the 5' RACE reads. The sample shows fewer than 20,000 distinct CDR3 sequences, roughly 71% of them seen only once. The sequenced sample was memory (CD45RO+) T cells sorted from blood. The receptor source for this set is a woman aged 18-29 years in good health. This table probably holds off-target reads from a library built for another chain.

Only a few counts were recorded for this clonotype. The chain carries TRBV27 and TRBJ2-7; 7 bases align to TRBD1. CDR3 size: 14 residues. Trimming cost V 7 bases and J 5 bases; bases outside gene matches: 11. Germline CDR1 MNHEY, CDR2 SMNVEV (reference sequence). The CDR3 sequence is CASMLLRQGHEQYF. The CDR3 DNA follows: TGTGCCAGCATGCTACTTCGACAGGGCCACGAGCAGTACTTC.

The chain joins TRBV7-2 to TRBJ2-5; D remains ambiguous. The CDR3 contains 11 residues. The germline CDR1 and CDR2 sequences are SGHTA and FQGNSA. V dropped 3 bases and J dropped 2 bases, with 1 base sitting between them. The CDR3 here is CASSLQETQYF. The CDR3 bases are TGTGCCAGCAGCTTGCAAGAGACCCAGTACTTC. Drawing the rest from reference TRBV7-2 and TRBJ2-5, the complete variable domain is GAGVSQSPSNKVTEKGKDVELRCDPISGHTALYWYRQSLGQGLEFLIYFQGNSAPDKSGLPSDRFSAERTGGSVSTLTIQRTQQEDSAVYLCASSLQETQYFGPGTRLLVL.

J is TRBJ2-2 and V is TRBV19; D is uncertain. The CDR3 extends over 15 amino acids. Germline lookup yields CDR1 LNHDA and CDR2 SQIVND (reference sequence). V lost 6 bases and J 2 bases, leaving 13 bases between the germline ends. CDR3 in DNA: TGTGCCAGTAGACCACAGACGGATAACACCGGGGAGCTGTTTTTT. This translates into CASRPQTDNTGELFF.

This clonotype has just a few counts. This rearrangement joins TRBV6-2 or TRBV6-3 to TRBJ2-5; no clear D. V was cut by 2 bases and J by 5 bases, with 3 bases left in between. The germline gives CDR1 MNHEY, CDR2 SVGEGT. The length of the CDR3 is 11 residues. CDR3 nucleotides: TGTGCCAGCAGTTACGGGGAGACCCAGTACTTC. Translating it yields CASSYGETQYF.

This clonotype has only a few counts. The V call is TRBV7-2, the J call TRBJ2-2, with 7 bases aligning to TRBD2. The CDR3 contains 17 residues. Germline V gene sequence: CDR1 SGHTA, CDR2 FQGNSA. V lost 1 base and J lost 5; bases outside the gene matches: 10. CDR3 sequence reads: CASSLEWGGSRTGELFF. The CDR3 DNA sequence: TGTGCCAGCAGCTTAGAGTGGGGGGGTTCGAGGACCGGGGAGCTGTTTTTT.

Only one count was recorded for this clonotype. Written as DNA, the CDR3 is TGTGCCTGGAGCTCTTTCCCTCGAGTAGACCTTGGTGAGCAGTTCTTC. It specifies CAWSSFPRVDLGEQFF. The V call is TRBV30, the J call TRBJ2-1; D call uncertain. Germline CDR1 and CDR2: GTSNPN and SVGIG (reference sequence). V lost 3 bases, J lost 9 bases, and 24 bases lay in between. The CDR3 is 16 amino acids.

This clonotype was picked up a small number of times. The chain recombines TRBV12-3 or TRBV12-4 with TRBJ2-3; D gene unclear. The length of the CDR3 is 12 residues. Trimming stripped 4 bases from V and 2 bases from J, with 4 bases between. The CDR3 bases are TGTGCCAGCAGTTCCCCCACAGATACGCAGTATTTT. The encoded protein is CASSSPTDTQYF.

This chain connects TRBV5-4 to TRBJ1-1, with 7 bases identical to TRBD1. V lost 3 bases and J lost 7; bases outside the gene matches: 6. The CDR3 consists of 13 residues. Germline CDR1 reads SGHNT; CDR2 reads YYREEE (reference sequence). CDR3 coding DNA: TGTGCCAGCAGCTCGGGGACAGAAAGTGAAGCTTTCTTT. Translation gives CASSSGTESEAFF.

This rearrangement joins TRBV29-1 to TRBJ2-7, with 7 bases that match TRBD1. V trimming: 7 bases; J trimming: 4 bases; junction bases outside the gene matches: 10. The CDR3 sequence is 13 residues long. Looked up from germline, CDR1 is SQVTM and CDR2 is ANQGSEA. The CDR3 spells CSAIDRVGYEQYF. The CDR3 DNA sequence: TGCAGCGCGATAGACAGGGTAGGTTACGAGCAGTACTTC.

This clonotype was detected a few times. The rearrangement links TRBV14 to TRBJ2-5; TRBD2 matches at 13 bases. The germline V gene encodes CDR1 SGHDN and CDR2 FVKESK. The CDR3 is 16 amino acids. V shed 1 base and J 2 bases; nucleotides not matched to a gene: 1. The CDR3 coding sequence is TGTGCCAGCAGCCAAGTACTAGCGGGAGGGCAAGAGACCCAGTACTTC. Protein sequence: CASSQVLAGGQETQYF. The full variable domain, rest sourced from reference TRBV14 and TRBJ2-5, is EAGVTQFPSHSVIEKGQTVTLRCDPISGHDNLYWYRRVMGKEIKFLLHFVKESKQDESGMPNNRFLAERTGGTYSTLKVQPAELEDSGVYFCASSQVLAGGQETQYFGPGTRLLVL.

The chain has TRBV19 and TRBJ2-7; 8 bases agree with TRBD1. CDR3 length equals 15 residues. With V trimmed by 5 bases and J by 6 bases, 12 bases remained unmatched. In germline, CDR1 is LNHDA, CDR2 SQIVND (reference sequence). The CDR3 sequence: CASSVPRTGRVEQYF. The DNA for the CDR3 is TGTGCCAGTAGTGTACCTCGGACAGGGCGCGTCGAGCAGTACTTC.

This chain links TRBV10-3 with TRBJ2-3; maybe TRBD1 (5 bases). The length of the CDR3 is 15 residues. V was trimmed by 8 bases and J by 2 bases, leaving 17 bases between them. Germline-derived CDR1 and CDR2 are ENHRY and SYGVKD. CDR3 residues: CAIANHAGYTDTQYF. CDR3 bases: TGTGCCATCGCGAATCACGCAGGGTACACAGATACGCAGTATTTT.

The J gene is TRBJ2-1, the V gene TRBV7-2, with 11 bases that match TRBD1. The CDR3 loop spans 17 amino acids. V gave up 4 bases and J gave up 0 bases; unmatched junction bases: 5. CDR1 is SGHTA, CDR2 FQGNSA, per germline. The CDR3 spells CASSSEDRGLSYNEQFF. Written as DNA, the CDR3 is TGTGCCAGCAGCTCCGAGGACAGGGGGCTCTCCTACAATGAGCAGTTCTTC.

The rearrangement uses TRBV15 and TRBJ2-1, with D hard to call. V was trimmed by 0 bases and J by 0 bases, leaving 15 bases between them. The CDR3 is made up of 18 amino acids. CDR1 LNHNV and CDR2 YYDKDF come from the germline V gene (reference sequence). The CDR3 DNA is TGTGCCACCAGCAGAGAAAAGGGCTTCGCGAGCTCCTACAATGAGCAGTTCTTC. It is translated as CATSREKGFASSYNEQFF.

V and J are TRBV20-1 and TRBJ2-1; TRBD2 aligns across 7 bases. Germline assignment: CDR1 DFQATT and CDR2 SNEGSKA (reference sequence). The J segment lost 2 bases and the V segment lost 0 bases, leaving 10 bases of the junction unmatched. This CDR3 has 17 amino acids. CDR3 sequence: CSARDRPLAAAYNEQFF. The CDR3 DNA reads as TGCAGTGCTAGAGATCGACCCCTAGCGGCTGCCTACAATGAGCAGTTCTTC.

This clonotype occurred once. J is TRBJ2-5 and V is TRBV30; 10 nucleotides agree with TRBD2. CDR1 and CDR2 (germline): GTSNPN, SVGIG (reference sequence). The CDR3 contains 16 residues. Losses at the gene ends were 0 bases for V and 6 bases for J; bases not matched to a gene: 10. CDR3: CAWSVRVAGGGKTQYF. The CDR3 DNA reads as TGTGCCTGGAGTGTAAGGGTAGCGGGAGGTGGAAAGACCCAGTACTTC.

The chain combines TRBV29-1 with TRBJ2-1, with TRBD2 as a possible D gene (6 bases). V lost 8 bases and J 10 bases, leaving 21 bases between the germline ends. The CDR3 has 13 amino acids. The germline CDR1 and CDR2 sequences are SQVTM and ANQGSEA. The DNA for the CDR3 is TGCAGCTGGGGGGACCCCATTAGGAGGGAGCAGTTCTTC. Its protein product is CSWGDPIRREQFF.

The chain combines TRBV6-2 or TRBV6-3 with TRBJ2-4; unclear D gene. The germline V gene has CDR1 MNHEY and CDR2 SVGEGT. Trimming removed 5 bases from V and 1 base from J, with 21 bases in between. This CDR3 has 18 residues. The CDR3 region has the DNA TGTGCCAGCAGTCCCCTCCCAGGTGGCCTGAGGGCCAAAAACATTCAGTACTTC. It yields the protein CASSPLPGGLRAKNIQYF.

This clonotype has more than one count but fewer than ten. The chain is built from TRBV29-1 and TRBJ1-1; no firm D call. From germline, CDR1 is SQVTM and CDR2 ANQGSEA. Trimming shortened V by 4 bases and J by 5 bases, and 11 bases separated the two germline ends. This CDR3 region has 12 residues. The CDR3 is CSVVSGETEAFF. The DNA of the CDR3 is TGCAGCGTTGTGTCAGGTGAGACTGAAGCTTTCTTT. Supplemented by reference TRBV29-1 and TRBJ1-1, the full variable domain reads SAVISQKPSRDICQRGTSLTIQCQVDSQVTMMFWYRQQPGQSLTLIATANQGSEATYESGFVIDKFPISRPNLTFSTLTVSNMSPEDSSIYLCSVVSGETEAFFGQGTRLTVV.

The chain has TRBV9 and TRBJ2-5; D unclear. Germline loops: CDR1 SGDLS, CDR2 YYNGEE. This CDR3 has 13 residues. Trimming shortened V by 1 base and J by 5 bases, and 9 bases separated the two germline ends. CDR3 amino acids: CASSVNLRETQYF. CDR3 DNA sequence: TGTGCCAGCAGCGTAAATCTTAGGGAGACCCAGTACTTC.

V and J are TRBV7-2 and TRBJ2-7; weak D call: TRBD1 (6 bases). Germline V lookup: CDR1 SGHTA, CDR2 FQGNSA. The V and J ends lost 4 bases and 3 bases respectively, with 13 bases between them. The CDR3 covers 14 residues. CDR3 nucleotides: TGTGCCAGCAGCTCACAGGGAAAGAGCTACGAGCAGTACTTC. Amino acids: CASSSQGKSYEQYF.